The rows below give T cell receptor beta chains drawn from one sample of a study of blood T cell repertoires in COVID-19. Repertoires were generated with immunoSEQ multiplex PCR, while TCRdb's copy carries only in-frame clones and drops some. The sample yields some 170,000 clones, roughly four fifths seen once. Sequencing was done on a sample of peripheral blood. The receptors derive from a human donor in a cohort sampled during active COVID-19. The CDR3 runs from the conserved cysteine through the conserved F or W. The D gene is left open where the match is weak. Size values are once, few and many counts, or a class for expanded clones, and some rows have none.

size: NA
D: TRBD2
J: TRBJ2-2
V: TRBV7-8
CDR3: CASSPQSVAGVSGELFF
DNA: TGTGCCAGCAGCCCCCAGTCAGTAGCGGGAGTCAGCGGGGAGCTGTTTTTT

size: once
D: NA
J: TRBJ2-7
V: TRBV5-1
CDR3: CASSLVSRSYEQYF
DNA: TGCGCCAGCAGCTTGGTTTCCCGGTCCTACGAGCAGTACTTC

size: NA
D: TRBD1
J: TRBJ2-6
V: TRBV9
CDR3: CASSVTGDGANVLTF
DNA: TGTGCCAGCAGCGTAACAGGGGACGGGGCCAACGTCCTGACTTTC

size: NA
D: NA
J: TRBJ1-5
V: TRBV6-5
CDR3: CASSSDSNQPQHF
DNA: TGTGCCAGCTCTTCAGATAGCAATCAGCCCCAGCATTTT

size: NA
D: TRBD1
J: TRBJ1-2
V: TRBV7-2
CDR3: CASSLQPGTVSDGYTF
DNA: TGTGCCAGCAGCTTACAACCCGGGACAGTGTCGGATGGCTACACCTTC

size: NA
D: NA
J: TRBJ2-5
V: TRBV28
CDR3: CASSSRSGGKETQYF
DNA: TGTGCCAGCAGTTCTCGATCGGGGGGCAAGGAGACCCAGTACTTC

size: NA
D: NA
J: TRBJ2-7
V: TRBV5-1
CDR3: CASSSMGGGGSEQYF
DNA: TGCGCCAGCAGCTCCATGGGTGGAGGAGGTAGCGAGCAGTACTTC

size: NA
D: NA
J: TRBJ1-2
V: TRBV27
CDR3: CASSSGHYGYTF
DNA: TGTGCCAGCAGTTCAGGGCACTATGGCTACACCTTC

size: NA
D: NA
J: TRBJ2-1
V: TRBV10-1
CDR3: CASSGGPGESYNEQFF
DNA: TGCGCCAGCAGCGGGGGTCCGGGAGAATCCTACAATGAGCAGTTCTTC

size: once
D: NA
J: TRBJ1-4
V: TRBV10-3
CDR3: CAISESSRGGEKLFF
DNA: TGTGCCATCAGTGAGTCGAGCCGGGGAGGAGAAAAACTGTTTTTT

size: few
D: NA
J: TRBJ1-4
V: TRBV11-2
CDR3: CASSSGQPASPLFF
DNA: TGTGCCAGCAGCTCCGGACAGCCAGCTTCCCCCCTGTTTTTT

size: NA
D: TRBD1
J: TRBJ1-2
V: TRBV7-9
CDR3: CASSAGTGYYGYTF
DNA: TGTGCCAGCAGCGCCGGGACAGGATACTATGGCTACACCTTC

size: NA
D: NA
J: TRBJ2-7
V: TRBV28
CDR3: CASNKDSVVSYEQYF
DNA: TGTGCCAGCAACAAGGACAGTGTAGTCTCCTACGAGCAGTACTTC

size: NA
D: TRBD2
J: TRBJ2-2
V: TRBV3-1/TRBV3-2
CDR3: CASSPRVAGVKQGGELFF
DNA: TGTGCCAGCAGCCCCCGGGTAGCGGGGGTTAAACAGGGTGGGGAGCTGTTTTTT

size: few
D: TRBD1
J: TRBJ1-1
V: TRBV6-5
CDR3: CASYRGLIKAFF
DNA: TGTGCCAGTTACAGGGGGCTTATAAAAGCTTTCTTT

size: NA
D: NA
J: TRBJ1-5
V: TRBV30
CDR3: CAWAQGNQPQHF
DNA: TGTGCCTGGGCCCAGGGGAACCAGCCCCAGCATTTT

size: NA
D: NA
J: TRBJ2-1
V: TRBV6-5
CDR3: CASSYSPGTYNEQFF
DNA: TGTGCCAGCAGTTACTCCCCGGGAACCTACAATGAGCAGTTCTTC

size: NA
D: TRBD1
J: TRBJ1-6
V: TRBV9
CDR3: CASSEETGVSPLHF
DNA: TGTGCCAGCAGCGAAGAGACAGGGGTTTCACCCCTCCACTTT

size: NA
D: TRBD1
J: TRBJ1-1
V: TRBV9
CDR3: CASSVGQGLLNTEAFF
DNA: TGTGCCAGCAGCGTAGGACAGGGACTTTTGAACACTGAAGCTTTCTTT

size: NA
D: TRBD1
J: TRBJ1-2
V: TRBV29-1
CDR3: CSVGVGQGLGGYTF
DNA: TGCAGCGTTGGAGTGGGACAGGGTTTGGGTGGCTACACCTTC

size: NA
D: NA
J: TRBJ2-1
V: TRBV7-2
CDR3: CASSYSGTSSYNEQFF
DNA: TGTGCCAGCAGCTACAGCGGCACGAGCTCCTACAATGAGCAGTTCTTC

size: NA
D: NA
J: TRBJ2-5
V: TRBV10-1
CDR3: CASILSRFQTQYF
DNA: TGCGCCAGCATACTTAGCCGTTTTCAGACCCAGTACTTC

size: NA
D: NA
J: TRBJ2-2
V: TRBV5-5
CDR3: CASSVASGRNTGELFF
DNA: TGTGCCAGCAGCGTGGCGAGCGGGCGGAACACCGGGGAGCTGTTTTTT

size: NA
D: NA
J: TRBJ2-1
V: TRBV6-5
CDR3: CATFGGRTYNEQFF
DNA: TGTGCCACCTTCGGGGGACGAACCTACAATGAGCAGTTCTTC

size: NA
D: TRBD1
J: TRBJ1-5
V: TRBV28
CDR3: CASSLSTGGYEPQHF
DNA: TGTGCCAGCAGTTTATCGACAGGGGGCTATGAGCCCCAGCATTTT

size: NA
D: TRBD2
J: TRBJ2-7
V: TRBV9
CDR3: CASSVGGSGEQYF
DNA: TGTGCCAGCAGCGTCGGCGGGAGCGGGGAGCAGTACTTC

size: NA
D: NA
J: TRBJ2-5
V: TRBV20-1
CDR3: CSASKRSSQGETQYF
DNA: TGCAGTGCTAGTAAACGGTCTAGTCAGGGAGAGACCCAGTACTTC

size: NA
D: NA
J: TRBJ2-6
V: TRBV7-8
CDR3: CASRKTRGGSGANVLTF
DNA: TGTGCCAGCAGAAAAACTAGGGGGGGCTCTGGGGCCAACGTCCTGACTTTC

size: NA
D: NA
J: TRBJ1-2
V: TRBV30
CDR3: CAWRSLWWNYGYTF
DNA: TGTGCCTGGAGGAGCTTATGGTGGAACTATGGCTACACCTTC

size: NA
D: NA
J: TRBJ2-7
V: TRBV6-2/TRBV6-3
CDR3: CASSATPGFEQYF
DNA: TGTGCCAGCAGTGCCACCCCGGGGTTCGAGCAGTACTTC

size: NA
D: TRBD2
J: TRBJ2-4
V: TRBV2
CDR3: CASSRTSGRAEAKNIQYF
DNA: TGTGCCAGCAGCCGGACTAGCGGGAGGGCCGAGGCCAAAAACATTCAGTACTTC

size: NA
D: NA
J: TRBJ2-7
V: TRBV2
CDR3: CASSEERGPYRAEQYF
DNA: TGTGCCAGCAGTGAAGAACGCGGGCCATACCGAGCCGAGCAGTACTTC

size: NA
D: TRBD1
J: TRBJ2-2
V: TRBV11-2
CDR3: CASSWDRGNTGELFF
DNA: TGTGCCAGCAGCTGGGACAGGGGAAACACCGGGGAGCTGTTTTTT

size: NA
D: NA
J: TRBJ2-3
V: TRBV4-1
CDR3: CASSQEGSGVGVDTQYF
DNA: TGCGCCAGCAGCCAAGAAGGATCAGGGGTGGGCGTAGATACGCAGTATTTT

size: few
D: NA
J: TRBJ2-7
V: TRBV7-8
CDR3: CASSLGTNYEQYF
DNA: TGTGCCAGCAGCTTAGGGACTAACTACGAGCAGTACTTC

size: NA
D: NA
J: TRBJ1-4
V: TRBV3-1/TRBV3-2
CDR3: CASSQTGTIDEKLFF
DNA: TGTGCCAGCAGCCAGACCGGGACAATAGATGAAAAACTGTTTTTT

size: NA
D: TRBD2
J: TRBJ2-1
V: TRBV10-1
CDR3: CASSFSGGPYNEQFF
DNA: TGCGCCAGCAGTTTTAGCGGGGGACCCTACAATGAGCAGTTCTTC

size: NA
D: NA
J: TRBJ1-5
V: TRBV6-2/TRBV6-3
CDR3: CASSSGQPQHF
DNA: TGTGCCAGCAGTTCAGGTCAGCCCCAGCATTTT

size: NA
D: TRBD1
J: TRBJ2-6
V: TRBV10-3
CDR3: CAISEPTGSGQGVFGANVLTF
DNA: TGTGCCATCAGTGAGCCGACCGGTAGCGGACAGGGGGTTTTTGGGGCCAACGTCCTGACTTTC